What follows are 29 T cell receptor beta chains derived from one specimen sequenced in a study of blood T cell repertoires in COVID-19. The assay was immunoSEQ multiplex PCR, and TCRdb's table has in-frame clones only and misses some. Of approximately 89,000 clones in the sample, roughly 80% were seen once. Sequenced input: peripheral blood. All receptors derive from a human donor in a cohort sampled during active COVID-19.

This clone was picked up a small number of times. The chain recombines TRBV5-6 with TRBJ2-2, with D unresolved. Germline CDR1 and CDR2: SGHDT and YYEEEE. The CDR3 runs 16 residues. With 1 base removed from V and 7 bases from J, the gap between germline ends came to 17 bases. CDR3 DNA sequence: TGTGCCAGCAGCTTGTGGCGGCCAGAGGTCGGCGGGGAGCTGTTTTTT. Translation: CASSLWRPEVGGELFF.

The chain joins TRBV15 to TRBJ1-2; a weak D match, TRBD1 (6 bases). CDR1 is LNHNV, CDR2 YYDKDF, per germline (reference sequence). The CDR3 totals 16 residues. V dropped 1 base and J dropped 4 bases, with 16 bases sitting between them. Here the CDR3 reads CATSRGKGEGVYGYTF. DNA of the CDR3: TGTGCCACCAGCAGAGGAAAGGGGGAAGGTGTCTATGGCTACACCTTC.

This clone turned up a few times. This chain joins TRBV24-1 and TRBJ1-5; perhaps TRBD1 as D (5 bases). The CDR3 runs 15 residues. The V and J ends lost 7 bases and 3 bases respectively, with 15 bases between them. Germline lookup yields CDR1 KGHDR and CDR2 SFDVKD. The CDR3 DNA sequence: TGTGCCACCAGCCCCGCCGGGGGGTACAATCAGCCCCAGCATTTT. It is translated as CATSPAGGYNQPQHF.

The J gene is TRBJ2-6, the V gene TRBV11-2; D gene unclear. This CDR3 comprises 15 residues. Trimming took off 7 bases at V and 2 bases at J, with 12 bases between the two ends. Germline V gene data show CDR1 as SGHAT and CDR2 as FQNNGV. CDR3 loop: CASTLRVAGANVLTF. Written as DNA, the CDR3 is TGTGCCAGCACCCTACGGGTAGCTGGGGCCAACGTCCTGACTTTC.

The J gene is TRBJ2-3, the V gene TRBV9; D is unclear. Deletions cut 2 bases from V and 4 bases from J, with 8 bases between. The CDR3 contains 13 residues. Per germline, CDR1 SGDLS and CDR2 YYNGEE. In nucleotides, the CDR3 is TGTGCCAGCAGCGTGGGTGAGGCAGATACGCAGTATTTT. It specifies CASSVGEADTQYF.

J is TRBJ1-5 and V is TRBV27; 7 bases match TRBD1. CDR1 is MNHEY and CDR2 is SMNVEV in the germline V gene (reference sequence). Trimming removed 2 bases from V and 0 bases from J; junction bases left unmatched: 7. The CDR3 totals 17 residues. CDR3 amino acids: CASSLRGTAYSNQPQHF. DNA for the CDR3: TGTGCCAGCAGTTTAAGGGGGACAGCCTATAGCAATCAGCCCCAGCATTTT.

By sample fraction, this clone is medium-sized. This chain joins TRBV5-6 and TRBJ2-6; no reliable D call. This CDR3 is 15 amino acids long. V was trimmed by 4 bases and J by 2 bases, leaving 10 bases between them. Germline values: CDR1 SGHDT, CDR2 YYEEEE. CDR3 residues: CASSVIAPGANVLTF. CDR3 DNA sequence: TGTGCCAGCAGCGTCATAGCCCCTGGGGCCAACGTCCTGACTTTC.

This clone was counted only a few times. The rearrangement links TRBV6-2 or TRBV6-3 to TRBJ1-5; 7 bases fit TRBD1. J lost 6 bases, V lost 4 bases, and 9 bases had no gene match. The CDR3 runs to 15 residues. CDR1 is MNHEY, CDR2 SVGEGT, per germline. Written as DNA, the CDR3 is TGTGCCAGCAGTTCATCAGGGGGTTCGCGTCAGCCCCAGCATTTT. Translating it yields CASSSSGGSRQPQHF.

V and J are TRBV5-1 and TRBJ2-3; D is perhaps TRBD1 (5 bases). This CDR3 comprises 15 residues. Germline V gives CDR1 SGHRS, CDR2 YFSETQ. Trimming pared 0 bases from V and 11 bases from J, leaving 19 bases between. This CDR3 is CASSLAAAGQFVQYF. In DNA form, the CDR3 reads TGCGCCAGCAGCTTGGCGGCGGCAGGGCAGTTTGTGCAGTATTTT.

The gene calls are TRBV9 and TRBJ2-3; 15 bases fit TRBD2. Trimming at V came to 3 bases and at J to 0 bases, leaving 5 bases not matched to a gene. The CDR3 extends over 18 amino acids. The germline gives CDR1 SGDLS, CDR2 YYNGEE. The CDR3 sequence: CASSGGLAGGGSTDTQYF. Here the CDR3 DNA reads TGTGCCAGCAGCGGAGGACTAGCGGGAGGGGGAAGCACAGATACGCAGTATTTT.

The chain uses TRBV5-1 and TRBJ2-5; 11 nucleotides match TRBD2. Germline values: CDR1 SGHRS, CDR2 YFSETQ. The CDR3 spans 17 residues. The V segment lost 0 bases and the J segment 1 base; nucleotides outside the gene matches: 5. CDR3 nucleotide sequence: TGCGCCAGCAGCTTGGGCTCTAGCGGGAGGTCCCAAGAGACCCAGTACTTC. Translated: CASSLGSSGRSQETQYF. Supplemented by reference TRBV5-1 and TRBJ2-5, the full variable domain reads KAGVTQTPRYLIKTRGQQVTLSCSPISGHRSVSWYQQTPGQGLQFLFEYFSETQRNKGNFPGRFSGRQFSNSRSEMNVSTLELGDSALYLCASSLGSSGRSQETQYFGPGTRLLVL.

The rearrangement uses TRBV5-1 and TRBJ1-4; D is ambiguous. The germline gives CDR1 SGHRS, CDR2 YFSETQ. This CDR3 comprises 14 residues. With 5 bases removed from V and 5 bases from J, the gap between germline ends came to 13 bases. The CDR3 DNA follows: TGCGCCAGCAGTAATGGGCACCTGAATGAAAAACTGTTTTTT. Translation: CASSNGHLNEKLFF.

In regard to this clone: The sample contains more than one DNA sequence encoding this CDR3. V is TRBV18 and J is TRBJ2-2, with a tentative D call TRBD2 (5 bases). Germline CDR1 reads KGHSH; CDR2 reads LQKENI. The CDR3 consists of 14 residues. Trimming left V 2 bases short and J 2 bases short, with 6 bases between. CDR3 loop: CASSPRTNTGELFF. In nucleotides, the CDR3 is TGTGCCAGCTCACCAAGGACTAACACCGGGGAGCTGTTTTTT.

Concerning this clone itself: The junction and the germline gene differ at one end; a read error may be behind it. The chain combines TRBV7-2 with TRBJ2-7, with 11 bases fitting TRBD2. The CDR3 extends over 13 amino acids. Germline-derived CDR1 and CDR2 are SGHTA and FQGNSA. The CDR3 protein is CASSLVLTSGTDF. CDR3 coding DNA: TGTGCCAGCAGCTTAGTATTGACTAGCGGGACGGACTTC.

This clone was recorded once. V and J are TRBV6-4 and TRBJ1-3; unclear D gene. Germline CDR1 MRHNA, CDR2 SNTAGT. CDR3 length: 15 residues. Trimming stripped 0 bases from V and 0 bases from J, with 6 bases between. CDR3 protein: CASSDSRGSGNTIYF. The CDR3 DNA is TGTGCCAGCAGTGACTCACGGGGCTCTGGAAACACCATATATTTT.

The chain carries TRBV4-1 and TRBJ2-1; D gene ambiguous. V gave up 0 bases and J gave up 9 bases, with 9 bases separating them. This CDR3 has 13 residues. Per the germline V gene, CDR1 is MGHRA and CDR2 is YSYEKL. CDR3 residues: CASSQERVGEQFF. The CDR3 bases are TGCGCCAGCAGCCAAGAACGGGTGGGTGAGCAGTTCTTC.

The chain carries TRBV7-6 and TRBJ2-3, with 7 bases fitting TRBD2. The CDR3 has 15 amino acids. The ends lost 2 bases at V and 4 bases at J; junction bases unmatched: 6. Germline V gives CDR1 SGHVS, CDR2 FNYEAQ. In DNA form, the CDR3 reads TGTGCCAGCAGCTTAAGGGAGGGGAGGGCAGATACGCAGTATTTT. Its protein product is CASSLREGRADTQYF.

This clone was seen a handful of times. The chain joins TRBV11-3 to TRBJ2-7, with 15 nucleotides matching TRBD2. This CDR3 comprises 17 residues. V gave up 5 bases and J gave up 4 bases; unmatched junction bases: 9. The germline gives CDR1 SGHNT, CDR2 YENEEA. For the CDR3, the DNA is TGTGCCAGCAGCCCGGGACTAGCGGGAGGACCAGAATACGAGCAGTACTTC. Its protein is CASSPGLAGGPEYEQYF.

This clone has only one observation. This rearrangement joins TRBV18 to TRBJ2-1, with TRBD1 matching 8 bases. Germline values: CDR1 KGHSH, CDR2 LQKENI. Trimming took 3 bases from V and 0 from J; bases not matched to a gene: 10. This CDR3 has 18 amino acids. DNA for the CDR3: TGTGCCAGCTCACCTACCGGGACAGGCCAAAGCTCCTACAATGAGCAGTTCTTC. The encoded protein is CASSPTGTGQSSYNEQFF.

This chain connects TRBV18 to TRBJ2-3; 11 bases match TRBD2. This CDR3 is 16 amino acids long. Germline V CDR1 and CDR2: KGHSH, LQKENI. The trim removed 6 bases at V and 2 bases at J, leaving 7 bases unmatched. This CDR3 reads CASSGTSGSLTDTQYF. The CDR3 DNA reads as TGTGCCAGCTCCGGGACTAGCGGTTCCCTCACAGATACGCAGTATTTT. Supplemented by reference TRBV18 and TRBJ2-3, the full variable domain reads NAGVMQNPRHLVRRRGQEARLRCSPMKGHSHVYWYRQLPEEGLKFMVYLQKENIIDESGMPKERFSAEFPKEGPSILRIQQVVRGDSAAYFCASSGTSGSLTDTQYFGPGTRLTVL.

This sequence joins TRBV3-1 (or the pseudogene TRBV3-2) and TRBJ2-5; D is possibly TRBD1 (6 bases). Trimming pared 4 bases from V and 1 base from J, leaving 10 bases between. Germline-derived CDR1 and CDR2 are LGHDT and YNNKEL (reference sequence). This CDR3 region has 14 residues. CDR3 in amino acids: CASSRRTVQETQYF. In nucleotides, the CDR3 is TGTGCCAGCAGCCGACGGACAGTCCAAGAGACCCAGTACTTC.

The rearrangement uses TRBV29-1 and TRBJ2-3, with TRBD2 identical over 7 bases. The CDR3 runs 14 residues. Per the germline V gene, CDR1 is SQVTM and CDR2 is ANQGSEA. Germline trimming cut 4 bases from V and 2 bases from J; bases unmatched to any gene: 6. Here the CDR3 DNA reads TGCAGCGTTGCTCTAGCGGAACTCACAGATACGCAGTATTTT. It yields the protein CSVALAELTDTQYF.

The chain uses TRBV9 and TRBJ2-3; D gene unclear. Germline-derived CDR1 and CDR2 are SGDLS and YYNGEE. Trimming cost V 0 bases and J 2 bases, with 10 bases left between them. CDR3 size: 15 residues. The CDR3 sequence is CASSVGHSNTDTQYF. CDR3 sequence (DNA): TGTGCCAGCAGCGTAGGACATTCTAACACAGATACGCAGTATTTT.

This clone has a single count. As DNA, the CDR3 is TGTGCCAGCAGTTTCCTCCTAGGAGCACCATATGGCTACACCTTC. Residues: CASSFLLGAPYGYTF. V gene TRBV28 combines with J gene TRBJ1-2; D ambiguous. Trimming removed 3 bases at V and 5 bases at J, with 16 bases between. CDR3 size: 15 residues. The germline gives CDR1 MDHEN, CDR2 SYDVKM.

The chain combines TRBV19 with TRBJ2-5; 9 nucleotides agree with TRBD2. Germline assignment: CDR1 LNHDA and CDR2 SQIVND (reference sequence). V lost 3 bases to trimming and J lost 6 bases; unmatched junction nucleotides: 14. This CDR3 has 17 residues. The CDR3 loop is CASSIPVGTSLQKTQYF. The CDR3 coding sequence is TGTGCCAGTAGTATTCCGGTAGGGACTAGCCTGCAGAAGACCCAGTACTTC.

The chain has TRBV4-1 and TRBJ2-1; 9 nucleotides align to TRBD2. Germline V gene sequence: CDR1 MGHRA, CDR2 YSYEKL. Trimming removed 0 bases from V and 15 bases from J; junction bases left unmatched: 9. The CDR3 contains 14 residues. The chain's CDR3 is CASSQDGIAGESFF. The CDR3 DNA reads TGCGCCAGCAGCCAAGATGGAATAGCGGGAGAGTCGTTCTTC.

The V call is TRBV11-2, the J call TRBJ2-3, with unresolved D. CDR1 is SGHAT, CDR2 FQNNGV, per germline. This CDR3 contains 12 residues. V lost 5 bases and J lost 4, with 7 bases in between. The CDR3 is CASSLLADTQYF. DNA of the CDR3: TGTGCCAGCAGCCTGTTAGCAGATACGCAGTATTTT.

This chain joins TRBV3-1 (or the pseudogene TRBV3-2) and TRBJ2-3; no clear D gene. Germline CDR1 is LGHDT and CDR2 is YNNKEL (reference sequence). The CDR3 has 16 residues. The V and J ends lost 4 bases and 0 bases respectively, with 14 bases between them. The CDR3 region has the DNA TGTGCCAGCAGCCTACCGCGCAACCCTAGCACAGATACGCAGTATTTT. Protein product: CASSLPRNPSTDTQYF.

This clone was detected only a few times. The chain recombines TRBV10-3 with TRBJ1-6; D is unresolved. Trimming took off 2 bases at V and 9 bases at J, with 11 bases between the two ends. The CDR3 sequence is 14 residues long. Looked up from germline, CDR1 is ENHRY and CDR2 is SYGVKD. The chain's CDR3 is CAISEGGFGSPLHF. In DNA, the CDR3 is TGTGCCATCAGTGAGGGCGGGTTTGGTTCACCCCTCCACTTT.